A single sample is the source of the 6 T cell receptor beta chains below, sequenced in a study of cytomegalovirus exposure and HLA in healthy donors. PCR primers comprised 60 Vbeta and 13 Jbeta primers. The table came from immunoSEQ multiplex PCR; TCRdb's copy has only in-frame clones and leaves some out. The sample lists around 300,000 clones, approximately 85% occurring once. The sample comprised PBMCs. These receptors were obtained from a woman between 40 and 55 years old in good health and CMV-seropositive.

The gene calls are TRBV20-1 and TRBJ1-2, with 7 bases fitting TRBD1. The germline gives CDR1 DFQATT, CDR2 SNEGSKA (reference sequence). This CDR3 region has 11 residues. Unmatched junction bases numbered 2, after V lost 2 bases and J lost 8 bases. The CDR3 coding sequence is TGCAGTGCTAGACAGGGGGGCGGCTACACCTTC. As protein: CSARQGGGYTF.

This rearrangement joins TRBV2 to TRBJ2-1; 13 nucleotides agree with TRBD2. Germline V gene lookup returns CDR1 SNHLY and CDR2 FYNNEI. CDR3 length: 15 residues. Germline trimming cut 10 bases from V and 8 bases from J; bases unmatched to any gene: 11. Written as DNA, the CDR3 is TGTGCCACCAGCCAACTAGCGGGAGGGCCTCATGAGCAGTTCTTC. Encoded protein: CATSQLAGGPHEQFF.

The V and J genes are TRBV28 and TRBJ1-5, with D possibly TRBD1 on 6 matching bases. The ends were cut back, 2 bases at V and 7 bases at J, with 12 bases in the middle. Germline values: CDR1 MDHEN, CDR2 SYDVKM. The CDR3 has 14 residues. CDR3 DNA sequence: TGTGCCAGCAGTTTAGCAGGGGTAGGACAGCCCCAGCATTTT. It codes for CASSLAGVGQPQHF.

The J gene is TRBJ2-7, the V gene TRBV10-3; no clear D. The CDR3 is made up of 11 amino acids. V dropped 8 bases and J dropped 2 bases, with 7 bases sitting between them. Germline V gene lookup returns CDR1 ENHRY and CDR2 SYGVKD. CDR3 loop: CAIGEAYEQYF. CDR3 nucleotides: TGTGCCATCGGCGAGGCCTACGAGCAGTACTTC.

This sequence joins TRBV6-1 and TRBJ2-5; D gene unclear. The J call is uncertain, as TRBJ2-7 better fits the DNA end. Germline V gene data show CDR1 as MNHNS and CDR2 as SASEGT. The CDR3 has 10 amino acids. CDR3 sequence (DNA): TGTGCCAGCCGAAGCTACGAGCAGTACTTC. This translates into CASRSYEQYF.

The chain combines TRBV28 with TRBJ2-7; 8 bases fit TRBD2. V lost 7 bases to trimming and J lost 0 bases; unmatched junction nucleotides: 14. Germline values: CDR1 MDHEN, CDR2 SYDVKM. The CDR3 has 17 residues. CDR3 in amino acids: CASTPGGAGGPSYEQYF. The CDR3 nucleotides read TGTGCCAGCACCCCCGGAGGTGCGGGAGGCCCCTCCTACGAGCAGTACTTC.